Listed below are T cell receptor beta chains from one sample, sequenced in a study of control samples from healthy donors and cancer patients. Produced via immunoSEQ multiplex PCR; TCRdb's table is partial and in-frame only. The sample lists around 110,000 clones, more than 70% occurring once. The specimen sequenced was blood. The receptors stem from a woman in her 70s in good health. Both conserved end residues are part of each CDR3. The D gene is left open where the match is weak. Clone size is shown for a subset of rows, as once, few, many or a class of expanded clone.

TRBJ1-6,-,TRBV11-2,-,TGTGCCAGCAGCCTTTATACCTCCTATAATTCACCCCTCCACTTT,CASSLYTSYNSPLHF
TRBJ2-3,-,TRBV28,-,TGTGCCAGCAGTTATACCCTGGACTTCACAGATACGCAGTATTTT,CASSYTLDFTDTQYF
TRBJ2-3,-,TRBV9,TRBD2,TGTGCCAGCAGCGTAGGTGGGAGCGGGGTACTCACAGATACGCAGTATTTT,CASSVGGSGVLTDTQYF
TRBJ2-3,-,TRBV9,TRBD2,TGTGCCAGCGCGGTAGCGGGAACAGATACGCAGTATTTT,CASAVAGTDTQYF
TRBJ2-3,once,TRBV6-5,TRBD2,TGTGCCAGCAGACCGACTAGCGGAACAGATACGCAGTATTTT,CASRPTSGTDTQYF
TRBJ2-2,-,TRBV12-3/TRBV12-4,-,TGTGCCAGCAAGGGCACCGGGGAGCTGTTTTTT,CASKGTGELFF
TRBJ1-4,-,TRBV5-1,-,TGCGCCAGCAGCCGCGTTGTAGAGACTAATGAAAAACTGTTTTTT,CASSRVVETNEKLFF
TRBJ2-7,many,TRBV2,TRBD1,TGTGCCAGCAGGGGACAGCACCTAGCCTACGAGCAGTACTTC,CASRGQHLAYEQYF
TRBJ1-1,-,TRBV2,-,TGTGCCAGCGGGCAGGGAAGGTCCACTGAAGCTTTCTTT,CASGQGRSTEAFF
TRBJ1-2,-,TRBV6-5,-,TGTGCCAGCAGTTCGGGGCGAGGCTACACCTTC,CASSSGRGYTF
TRBJ1-1,-,TRBV19,-,TGTGCCAGTAGTATAGGAGCGAACACTGAAGCTTTCTTT,CASSIGANTEAFF
TRBJ1-4,few,TRBV29-1,TRBD1,TGCAGCGCATCGACAGGGTCAGAAAAACTGTTTTTT,CSASTGSEKLFF
TRBJ1-2,-,TRBV13,-,TGTGCCAGCAGCCTGGGCGAGGATAACTATGGCTACACCTTC,CASSLGEDNYGYTF
TRBJ1-5,-,TRBV7-9,TRBD1,TGTGCCAGCAGTCTTACAGGGGGCGGGCAGCCCCAGCATTTT,CASSLTGGGQPQHF
TRBJ1-2,-,TRBV5-6,TRBD1,TGTGCCAGCAGCCCCCCCGGGACAGGGAGTTGGGGCTACACCTTC,CASSPPGTGSWGYTF
TRBJ1-1,-,TRBV19,-,TGTGCCAGTAGTTCCCCGCGGAGAGGCGTGCCCACTGAAGCTTTCTTT,CASSSPRRGVPTEAFF
TRBJ1-2,-,TRBV5-1,TRBD1,TGCGCCAGCAGCACAGGACAGGTCTATGGCTACACCTTC,CASSTGQVYGYTF
TRBJ1-6,once,TRBV18,TRBD1,TGTGCCAGCTCACCCAACCCGGGACAGGGGTCACCCCTCCACTTT,CASSPNPGQGSPLHF